This entry concerns a single T cell receptor beta chain. In the original analysis: From reference gene primer amplification, estimates of nucleated cell counts were derived. TCRdb's table, derived via immunoSEQ multiplex PCR, lists solely in-frame clones and lacks some. From that table come the V and J calls and clone size; the DNA was used to work out D and trimming. Of roughly 380,000 clones listed, 89% are singletons. Trimming stripped 2 bases from V and 3 bases from J, with 11 bases between. Germline lookup yields CDR1 MNHEY and CDR2 SVGAGI. The CDR3 contains 15 residues. These data belong to a study of blood T cell repertoires in COVID-19. Study context: Some COVID-19 samples were acute and others convalescent; all came from the United States, Italy and Spain. The analysed material was cDNA or gDNA that came from T cells, B-cell-depleted T cells, or PBMCs.

Enrollment of patients from Seattle took place during active infection, with longitudinal follow-up. The TCR sequence derives from a middle-aged woman with COVID-19, enrolled during active disease. The sample was peripheral blood. The genes are TRBV6-5 and TRBJ1-3; no clear D gene. CDR3 protein: CASSYGRGFGNTIYF. The DNA for the CDR3 is TGTGCCAGCAGTTACGGTCGGGGTTTTGGAAACACCATATATTTT.